Included here is one T cell receptor (beta chain) sequence, with context. Anywhere from 1 to 8 samples came from each patient, spanning pretreatment and on-treatment. The data originate from a study of PD-L1 blockade in urothelial cancer. The CDR3 has 14 residues. V was trimmed by 7 bases and J by 0 bases, leaving 12 bases between them. Germline V gives CDR1 WSHSY, CDR2 SAAADI. Templates that were synthetic TCR analogs were spiked into each PCR. Data came from immunoSEQ multiplex PCR; TCRdb stores just in-frame clones and leaves some out. The sample contains under 40,000 clones, about 89% of which appear only once.

This material consisted of PBMCs, taken around atezolizumab (anti-PD-L1) treatment. V usage is TRBV10-2 and J usage is TRBJ1-1; D perhaps matches TRBD1 (6 bases). The sequence derives from a man between 45 and 60 years old with urothelial cancer. The CDR3 DNA sequence: TGCGCCAGCAACAGGGTAGGCGTGAACACTGAAGCTTTCTTT. Translating it yields CASNRVGVNTEAFF.